A selection of T cell receptor beta chains follows, all from one sample in a study of CD8 T cells in Susac syndrome. MiXCR was run by TCRdb on the immunoSEQ multiplex PCR reads, yielding one entry per CDR3 protein. This sample has 71,000 or so distinct CDR3 sequences; around 93% occur once, and the top ten carry roughly 0.15%. The sequenced sample was CD4+ T cells from PBMCs. Receptors were obtained from a human donor with Susac syndrome. Each CDR3 is given with its conserved first and last residue. A D gene is named only where the DNA matches it firmly. Some rows have no size entry. The others give once, few or many, or a class for an expanded clone.

>TRBV6-6|TRBJ1-1|NA|NA
TGTGCCAGCAGTTACAGGTCAGGTCGCACTGAAGCTTTCTTT
CASSYRSGRTEAFF
>TRBV2|TRBJ1-5|NA|NA
TGTGCCAGTCGTCCAGACAATCAGCCCCAGCATTTT
CASRPDNQPQHF
>TRBV7-9|TRBJ2-3|NA|TRBD2
TGTGCCAGCAGCTTGTTGGGCGGGGGGTCCACAGATACGCAGTATTTT
CASSLLGGGSTDTQYF
>TRBV28|TRBJ2-1|NA|TRBD1
TGTGCCAGCAGTTTGTTACAGGGGGCCAGGGCCTACAATGAGCAGTTCTTC
CASSLLQGARAYNEQFF
>TRBV3-1|TRBJ2-3|NA|TRBD2
TGTGCCAGCAGCCACGGCGGGGGTGGGACAGATACGCAGTATTTT
CASSHGGGGTDTQYF
>TRBV20-1|TRBJ2-3|NA|NA
TGCAGTGCTAGGAACAGGGTAGGGACATCAGATACGCAGTATTTT
CSARNRVGTSDTQYF
>TRBV6-1|TRBJ2-1|NA|TRBD2
TGTGCCAGCAGGAGCCCTACATCCGGGACTAGTGACTACAATGAGCAGTTCTTC
CASRSPTSGTSDYNEQFF
>TRBV6-5|TRBJ2-3|NA|NA
TGTGCCAGCCAGGCCCGCGGAGATACGCAGTATTTT
CASQARGDTQYF
>TRBV5-1|TRBJ2-3|NA|NA
TGCGCCAGCAATGTGGGCCCCACGCAGTATTTT
CASNVGPTQYF
>TRBV29-1|TRBJ2-7|once|TRBD2
TGCAGCGTAAAAGGTCCGCAGGGAGGGTCGAAGCAGTACTTC
CSVKGPQGGSKQYF
>TRBV4-1|TRBJ1-2|NA|NA
TGCGCCAGCAGCCAGCGGGGGGCTGGCTATGGCTACACCTTC
CASSQRGAGYGYTF
>TRBV18|TRBJ2-1|NA|TRBD1
TGTGCCAGCTCAAAGGGGGCAGGGGACAATGAGCAGTTCTTC
CASSKGAGDNEQFF
>TRBV2|TRBJ2-5|NA|NA
TGTGCCAGCAGCTCTGCGGGACCTCCGAGGGAGACCCAGTACTTC
CASSSAGPPRETQYF
>TRBV7-2|TRBJ2-3|once|NA
TGTGCCAGCAGTTTTGGACAGTCAGATACGCAGTATTTT
CASSFGQSDTQYF
>TRBV24-1|TRBJ2-1|NA|NA
TGTGCCACCAGTGATTCCTCGGGACGGGAAATCACACGCGAGCAGTTCTTC
CATSDSSGREITREQFF
>TRBV7-2|TRBJ2-5|NA|TRBD2
TGTGCCAGCAGAACCGGGAGCGGGGGAACCCAGTACTTC
CASRTGSGGTQYF
>TRBV27|TRBJ1-6|once|NA
TGTGCCAGCAGTTCCGGGCGTGGGGCCCTCCACTTT
CASSSGRGALHF
>TRBV28|TRBJ1-3|NA|NA
TGTGCCAGCAGTTCCAGCAGCTCTGGAAACACCATATATTTT
CASSSSSSGNTIYF
>TRBV7-2|TRBJ2-3|NA|TRBD2
TGTGCCAGCAGCTTAGCCGGGACTAGGAGCACAGATACGCAGTATTTT
CASSLAGTRSTDTQYF
>TRBV5-1|TRBJ1-4|NA|TRBD1
TGCGCCAGCAGCTCATCAGGACAGGACTTGGATGAAAAACTGTTTTTT
CASSSSGQDLDEKLFF
>TRBV27|TRBJ2-3|NA|NA
TGTGCCAGCAGTTTCCGGGCGGTAGGGGGCACAGATACGCAGTATTTT
CASSFRAVGGTDTQYF
>TRBV9|TRBJ1-2|once|TRBD1
TGTGCCAGCACGGGACAGGAGGTCGGCGGCTACACCTTC
CASTGQEVGGYTF
>TRBV5-1|TRBJ2-1|NA|TRBD2
TGCGCCAGCAGCCCAATAGCGATGCGGGGGGGTTCCTACAATGAGCAGTTCTTC
CASSPIAMRGGSYNEQFF
>TRBV12-3/TRBV12-4|TRBJ1-6|NA|NA
TGTGCCAGCAGTTTGGATCAGGGTTCACCCCTCCACTTT
CASSLDQGSPLHF
>TRBV7-2|TRBJ2-5|NA|TRBD1
TGTGCCAGCAGCTTTGACAGGGGATCAGGAGAGACCCAGTACTTC
CASSFDRGSGETQYF
>TRBV12-3/TRBV12-4|TRBJ1-4|NA|NA
TGTGCCAGCAGTTTGGGGTCTTGGGGTAATGAAAAACTGTTTTTT
CASSLGSWGNEKLFF
>TRBV12-3/TRBV12-4|TRBJ1-2|NA|NA
TGTGCCAGCAGTTTGGGCGGGGAGGACACCTTC
CASSLGGEDTF
>TRBV30|TRBJ1-4|once|TRBD1
TGTGCCTGGGGCTTTACAGGGGCTAATGAAAAACTGTTTTTT
CAWGFTGANEKLFF
>TRBV19|TRBJ1-6|NA|NA
TGTGCCAGTCGTGTCGGGACTGCATCTAATTCACCCCTCCACTTT
CASRVGTASNSPLHF
>TRBV6-2/TRBV6-3|TRBJ1-1|NA|TRBD1
TGTGCCAGCAGTTGGACAGGGATCACTGAAGCTTTCTTT
CASSWTGITEAFF
>TRBV18|TRBJ1-5|once|NA
TGTGCCAGCTCACCGGCCGATAATCAGCCCCAGCATTTT
CASSPADNQPQHF
>TRBV18|TRBJ1-2|NA|NA
TGTGCCAGCTCACCAGGAGAGAACTATGGCTACACCTTC
CASSPGENYGYTF
>TRBV28|TRBJ1-2|NA|NA
TGTGCCAGCAGTTCCCCTGTCGGGGGCGTCAGGTCGGTGTGCACCTTC
CASSSPVGGVRSVCTF
>TRBV6-2/TRBV6-3|TRBJ1-1|NA|NA
TGTGCCAGCAGTTTGTTTGGAGGTTCCGAAGCTTTCTTT
CASSLFGGSEAFF
>TRBV6-4|TRBJ2-3|NA|NA
TGTGCCAGCAGTGACTCGGCACTGAGGACAGATACGCAGTATTTT
CASSDSALRTDTQYF
>TRBV11-3|TRBJ2-5|NA|TRBD1
TGTGCCAGCAGCCTAAAGACAGGGACCCAAGAGACCCAGTACTTC
CASSLKTGTQETQYF
>TRBV13|TRBJ2-5|NA|NA
TGTGCCAGCAGCTCAGCGGAGACCCAGTACTTC
CASSSAETQYF
>TRBV6-1|TRBJ1-3|NA|TRBD1
TGTGCCAGCACCAATACAGGGGCTAAGATTGGAAACACCATATATTTT
CASTNTGAKIGNTIYF
>TRBV28|TRBJ1-5|NA|NA
TGTGCCAGCAGTTCCCCCCGGCGCAGGGGTGGTAATCAGCCCCAGCATTTT
CASSSPRRRGGNQPQHF
>TRBV20-1|TRBJ1-6|NA|NA
TGCAGCCCCTCGGGGGGACCCTCACCCCTCCACTTT
CSPSGGPSPLHF
>TRBV2|TRBJ2-3|NA|TRBD2
TGTGCCAGCACTGGCGGGGGGGCCAATCTCCCAGATACGCAGTATTTT
CASTGGGANLPDTQYF
>TRBV20-1|TRBJ2-3|NA|NA
TGCAAAATCAAAAGCCCAGGCACAGATACGCAGTATTTT
CKIKSPGTDTQYF
>TRBV7-9|TRBJ2-1|NA|NA
TGTGCCAGCAGCTTGATGGGACTCCGAAACGATGAGCAGTTCTTC
CASSLMGLRNDEQFF
>TRBV7-2|TRBJ1-6|NA|TRBD1
TGTGCCAGCAGCATACGACAGGGGTATAATTCACCCCTCCACTTT
CASSIRQGYNSPLHF
>TRBV12-5|TRBJ1-3|once|NA
TGTGCTAGTGCAAATGACGCCTCTTCTGGAAACACCATATATTTT
CASANDASSGNTIYF
>TRBV4-2|TRBJ2-5|NA|NA
TGTGCCAGCAGCTATCGTCCGGGGGCGGGAGAGACCCAGTACTTC
CASSYRPGAGETQYF
>TRBV3-1|TRBJ2-3|NA|NA
TGTGCCAGCAGCCAGGGGGGGCCTGATACGCAGTATTTT
CASSQGGPDTQYF
>TRBV4-2|TRBJ1-2|NA|NA
TGTGCCAGCAGCCAACGCGACAATAACTATGGCTACACCTTC
CASSQRDNNYGYTF
>TRBV7-9|TRBJ1-2|NA|NA
TGTGCCAGCAGCTCGGACTATGTCTATGGCTACACCTTC
CASSSDYVYGYTF
>TRBV4-3|TRBJ2-3|once|NA
TGCGCCAGCAACCAAGATGTGGCAGGGACCGCAGATACGCAGTATTTT
CASNQDVAGTADTQYF
>TRBV20-1|TRBJ1-1|NA|NA
TGCAGTGCTAGAGTTTTTCAGGGGTACACTGAAGCTTTCTTT
CSARVFQGYTEAFF
>TRBV18|TRBJ1-1|NA|NA
TGTGCCAGCTCACCAGGCGTAATGAACACTGAAGCTTTCTTT
CASSPGVMNTEAFF
>TRBV28|TRBJ1-5|NA|NA
TGTGCCAGCAGTCTAGAAGAGGGGTTAGATCAGCCCCAGCATTTT
CASSLEEGLDQPQHF
>TRBV4-2|TRBJ2-1|once|TRBD2
TGTGCCAGCAGCCAAGGCGGGACTAGCGGGGGGGCAACCTACAATGAGCAGTTCTTC
CASSQGGTSGGATYNEQFF